This entry lists 26 T cell receptor beta chains sequenced from one sample in a study of CD8 T cells in Susac syndrome. Random hexamers were used to reverse transcribe the RNA input (0.5 to 1 ug). TCRdb called the immunoSEQ multiplex PCR reads again in MiXCR, with one record for every CDR3 protein. The sample gives 330,000 or so distinct CDR3 sequences, 89% of which show up once; under 0.2% is in the top ten. Specimen: CD8+ T cells from PBMCs. These receptors all come from a human donor with multiple sclerosis.

This clonotype was seen just once. The genes are TRBV29-1 and TRBJ2-1; 11 bases are shared with TRBD2. CDR3 size: 16 residues. CDR1 is SQVTM and CDR2 is ANQGSEA in the germline V gene. The ends lost 7 bases at V and 0 bases at J; junction bases unmatched: 8. The chain's CDR3 is CSGSSGRLSSYNEQFF. CDR3 nucleotide sequence: TGCAGCGGGTCTAGCGGGAGGTTGAGCTCCTACAATGAGCAGTTCTTC.

This clonotype was seen once. The rearrangement links TRBV19 to TRBJ1-5, with D possibly matching TRBD1 (5 bases). CDR1 is LNHDA, CDR2 SQIVND, per germline (reference sequence). V dropped 3 bases and J dropped 1 base, with 13 bases sitting between them. This CDR3 has 16 residues. CDR3 residues: CASSMRSGRSNQPQHF. CDR3 bases: TGTGCCAGTAGTATGAGGTCAGGGAGGAGCAATCAGCCCCAGCATTTT.

The rearrangement uses TRBV20-1 and TRBJ2-3; 10 bases agree with TRBD1. V dropped 1 base and J dropped 0; count of bases not matched to a gene: 4. Per the germline V gene, CDR1 is DFQATT and CDR2 is SNEGSKA (reference sequence). The CDR3 loop spans 16 amino acids. This chain's CDR3 is CSARAGQGFSTDTQYF. As DNA, the CDR3 is TGCAGTGCTAGAGCGGGACAGGGGTTTAGCACAGATACGCAGTATTTT.

The V call is TRBV9, the J call TRBJ1-5; D uncertain. Germline V gene sequence: CDR1 SGDLS, CDR2 YYNGEE. The V end lost 0 bases, the J end lost 2 bases, and 6 bases lay between the germline ends. The CDR3 runs 14 residues. CDR3 DNA: TGTGCCAGCAGCGTAGCCGGGGGCAATCAGCCCCAGCATTTT. Residues: CASSVAGGNQPQHF.

This chain uses TRBV7-3 with TRBJ2-1, with TRBD1 as a possible D gene (6 bases). V lost 7 bases and J 5 bases, leaving 15 bases between the germline ends. CDR1 and CDR2 (germline): SGHTA, FQGTGA. The CDR3 has 14 amino acids. This chain's CDR3 is CASTLAAGDNEQFF. The CDR3 DNA follows: TGTGCCAGCACGTTGGCGGCAGGGGACAATGAGCAGTTCTTC.

This chain uses TRBV5-4 with TRBJ2-4, with D hard to call. Trimming stripped 1 base from V and 6 bases from J, with 8 bases between. The CDR3 loop spans 13 amino acids. CDR1 and CDR2 (germline): SGHNT, YYREEE (reference sequence). The CDR3 sequence: CASSLLGGNIQYF. In DNA form, the CDR3 reads TGTGCCAGCAGCTTGCTGGGCGGAAACATTCAGTACTTC.

The CDR3 loop reads CASSQGGGEQYF. CDR3 DNA: TGTGCCAGCAGCCAAGGGGGAGGCGAGCAGTACTTC. The rearrangement uses TRBV4-2 and TRBJ2-7, with TRBD2 as a possible D gene (6 bases). CDR1 is LGHNA and CDR2 is YNFKEQ in the germline V gene. CDR3 length: 12 residues. V dropped 1 base and J dropped 6 bases, with 7 bases sitting between them.

The J gene is TRBJ1-1, the V gene TRBV29-1; tentatively, D is TRBD1 (5 bases). The CDR3 loop spans 12 amino acids. The V end was cut by 2 bases, the J end by 5 bases, with 9 bases between. Germline V lookup: CDR1 SQVTM, CDR2 ANQGSEA. The CDR3 loop is CSVEHRGTEAFF. CDR3 sequence (DNA): TGCAGCGTTGAACATAGGGGTACTGAAGCTTTCTTT.

The chain recombines TRBV7-9 with TRBJ2-5, with 7 positions matching TRBD1. Germline CDR1 and CDR2: SEHNR and FQNEAQ (reference sequence). CDR3 length: 15 residues. Trimming cost V 4 bases and J 2 bases; bases outside gene matches: 7. The CDR3 reads CASSSTGTVQETQYF. The CDR3 DNA reads TGTGCCAGCAGCTCGACCGGGACAGTACAAGAGACCCAGTACTTC. Supplemented by reference TRBV7-9 and TRBJ2-5, the full variable domain reads DTGVSQNPRHKITKRGQNVTFRCDPISEHNRLYWYRQTLGQGPEFLTYFQNEAQLEKSRLLSDRFSAERPKGSFSTLEIQRTEQGDSAMYLCASSSTGTVQETQYFGPGTRLLVL.

In the case of this clonotype: The junction shows a germline mismatch at one end, possibly a read error. The gene calls are TRBV29-1 and TRBJ2-1; D might be TRBD2 (5 bases). The germline V gene has CDR1 SQVTM and CDR2 ANQGSEA. The CDR3 extends over 12 amino acids. The CDR3 region is CRVGNGVGEQFF. The CDR3 DNA reads TGCAGAGTTGGGAACGGGGTAGGAGAGCAGTTCTTC.

The rearrangement links TRBV4-3 to TRBJ1-2; D remains ambiguous. Trimming stripped 0 bases from V and 0 bases from J, with 8 bases between. This CDR3 is 15 amino acids long. Germline V gene data show CDR1 as LGHNA and CDR2 as YSLEER. The CDR3 DNA reads TGCGCCAGCAGCCAAGATTGGGGTACTAACTATGGCTACACCTTC. It is translated as CASSQDWGTNYGYTF.

V usage is TRBV5-5 and J usage is TRBJ2-7; TRBD2 matches at 12 bases. This CDR3 is 13 amino acids long. Losses at the gene ends were 7 bases for V and 4 bases for J; bases not matched to a gene: 3. CDR1 and CDR2 (germline): SGHKS, YYEKEE (reference sequence). The DNA for the CDR3 is TGTGCCAGCGAAGGGACTAGCGGGTACGAGCAGTACTTC. It specifies CASEGTSGYEQYF. The variable domain in full, completed from reference TRBV5-5 and TRBJ2-7, reads DAGVTQSPTHLIKTRGQQVTLRCSPISGHKSVSWYQQVLGQGPQFIFQYYEKEERGRGNFPDRFSARQFPNYSSELNVNALLLGDSALYLCASEGTSGYEQYFGPGTRLTVT.

This clonotype appeared a single time. V is TRBV9 and J is TRBJ2-3, with TRBD1 matching 9 bases. Trimming cost V 4 bases and J 4 bases; bases outside gene matches: 7. Germline V gene data show CDR1 as SGDLS and CDR2 as YYNGEE. This CDR3 has 15 amino acids. CDR3 nucleotide sequence: TGTGCCAGCAGCAAACAGGGGGCGTTTGCAGATACGCAGTATTTT. Translation: CASSKQGAFADTQYF.

V usage is TRBV27 and J usage is TRBJ2-3, with 10 bases matching TRBD2. The junction had 7 bases not matched to a gene; V was cut back by 4 bases and J by 6 bases. Germline lookup yields CDR1 MNHEY and CDR2 SMNVEV (reference sequence). CDR3 length: 15 residues. CDR3 DNA: TGTGCCAGCAGTTCTCAGCGGGGGGGCTCGGATACGCAGTATTTT. Its protein is CASSSQRGGSDTQYF.

This rearrangement joins TRBV11-2 to TRBJ1-4, with TRBD1 matching 10 bases. Trimming took 2 bases from V and 3 from J; bases not matched to a gene: 6. Germline V CDR1 and CDR2: SGHAT, FQNNGV. CDR3 length equals 17 residues. The CDR3 region is CASSLTGTGAPNEKLFF. CDR3 in DNA: TGTGCCAGCAGCTTAACCGGGACAGGGGCCCCTAATGAAAAACTGTTTTTT.

The chain joins TRBV27 to TRBJ2-3; the D gene could be TRBD1 or TRBD2 (5 bases each). V dropped 3 bases and J dropped 5 bases, with 9 bases sitting between them. The CDR3 runs 13 residues. Germline assignment: CDR1 MNHEY and CDR2 SMNVEV (reference sequence). CDR3 DNA sequence: TGTGCCAGCAGTTTCGGGGCGGGAGATACGCAGTATTTT. It encodes CASSFGAGDTQYF.

CDR3 amino acids: CSARPLAGGPGKTQYF. The DNA of the CDR3 is TGCAGTGCTAGACCCCTAGCGGGAGGGCCTGGAAAGACCCAGTACTTC. The chain combines TRBV20-1 with TRBJ2-5, with 12 bases lining up with TRBD2. Germline lookup yields CDR1 DFQATT and CDR2 SNEGSKA (reference sequence). This CDR3 is built from 16 residues. With 2 bases clipped from V and 6 bases from J, the junction kept 10 bases outside the gene matches.

The gene calls are TRBV28 and TRBJ2-6, with a tentative D call TRBD1 (5 bases). From germline, CDR1 is MDHEN and CDR2 SYDVKM. Trimming removed 2 bases at V and 0 bases at J, with 11 bases between. The CDR3 is 17 residues long. This CDR3 is CASSLLSGASGANVLTF. The DNA of the CDR3 is TGTGCCAGCAGTTTACTCTCTGGGGCCTCTGGGGCCAACGTCCTGACTTTC.

The chain combines TRBV28 with TRBJ2-5; D not certain. The germline V gene has CDR1 MDHEN and CDR2 SYDVKM. V was trimmed by 3 bases and J by 2 bases, leaving 10 bases between them. The CDR3 covers 14 residues. DNA for the CDR3: TGTGCCAGCAGTTTCCTCCTGGGACAAGAGACCCAGTACTTC. This encodes CASSFLLGQETQYF.

This chain links TRBV5-5 with TRBJ1-3, with TRBD1 identical over 9 bases. The germline V gene has CDR1 SGHKS and CDR2 YYEKEE (reference sequence). CDR3 size: 15 residues. The V and J ends lost 5 bases and 4 bases, in that order; junction bases with no gene match: 7. The chain's CDR3 is CASRPQGAAGNTIYF. The DNA for the CDR3 is TGTGCCAGCAGGCCACAGGGGGCCGCGGGAAACACCATATATTTT. The variable domain in full, with the rest retrieved from reference TRBV5-5 and TRBJ1-3, is DAGVTQSPTHLIKTRGQQVTLRCSPISGHKSVSWYQQVLGQGPQFIFQYYEKEERGRGNFPDRFSARQFPNYSSELNVNALLLGDSALYLCASRPQGAAGNTIYFGEGSWLTVV.

This clonotype was counted only a few times. This sequence joins TRBV2 and TRBJ1-5, with D possibly being TRBD1 (6 bases). The CDR3 totals 15 residues. V lost 5 bases and J 0 bases, leaving 11 bases between the germline ends. Germline V CDR1 and CDR2: SNHLY, FYNNEI. The CDR3: CASSPGTHSNQPQHF. Here the CDR3 DNA reads TGTGCCAGCAGTCCCGGGACACATAGCAATCAGCCCCAGCATTTT.

The DNA of the CDR3 is TGTGCCAGCAGCGCGAATCCTGCCGGGACAGGGCACGAGCAGTACTTC. The encoded protein is CASSANPAGTGHEQYF. This chain connects TRBV9 to TRBJ2-7; 9 bases match TRBD1. CDR1 and CDR2 from the germline V gene are SGDLS and YYNGEE. CDR3 size: 16 residues. The ends lost 3 bases at V and 5 bases at J; junction bases unmatched: 12.

This clonotype was seen a few times. V usage is TRBV7-9 and J usage is TRBJ2-7; D remains ambiguous. The CDR3 totals 12 residues. Trimming cost V 4 bases and J 4 bases, with 8 bases left between them. The V gene's germline CDR1 is SEHNR and CDR2 FQNEAQ (reference sequence). The CDR3 reads CASSYLVYEQYF. CDR3 in DNA: TGTGCCAGCAGCTACCTAGTGTACGAGCAGTACTTC.

The CDR3 sequence is CASTRGDITYNEQFF. The CDR3 region has the DNA TGTGCCAGCACCAGGGGGGACATCACCTACAATGAGCAGTTCTTC. The rearrangement joins TRBV28 to TRBJ2-1, with D perhaps matching TRBD1 (7 bases). The germline CDR1 and CDR2 sequences are MDHEN and SYDVKM. Trimming shortened V by 7 bases and J by 2 bases, and 15 bases separated the two germline ends. CDR3 length equals 15 residues. Variable domain in full (rest from reference TRBV28 and TRBJ2-1): DVKVTQSSRYLVKRTGEKVFLECVQDMDHENMFWYRQDPGLGLRLIYFSYDVKMKEKGDIPEGYSVSREKKERFSLILESASTNQTSMYLCASTRGDITYNEQFFGPGTRLTVL.

The CDR3 spells CASSYFSHGTGTEAFF. The CDR3 bases are TGTGCCAGCAGTTACTTTTCCCACGGGACAGGAACTGAAGCTTTCTTT. The chain uses TRBV6-6 and TRBJ1-1, with TRBD1 identical over 8 bases. J gave up 5 bases and V 1 base, and 9 bases lay outside the gene matches. This CDR3 spans 16 amino acids. CDR1 is MNHNY, CDR2 SVGAGI, per germline (reference sequence).

The chain couples TRBV6-1 to TRBJ2-7; D may correspond to TRBD1 or TRBD2 (5 bases each). The V gene lost 5 bases and the J gene lost 3 bases, with 14 bases spanning the gap. Germline V gene lookup returns CDR1 MNHNS and CDR2 SASEGT. The CDR3 has 14 residues. CDR3 amino acids: CASSNRDPFYEQYF. The CDR3 DNA sequence: TGTGCCAGCAGTAACCGGGACCCTTTCTACGAGCAGTACTTC.